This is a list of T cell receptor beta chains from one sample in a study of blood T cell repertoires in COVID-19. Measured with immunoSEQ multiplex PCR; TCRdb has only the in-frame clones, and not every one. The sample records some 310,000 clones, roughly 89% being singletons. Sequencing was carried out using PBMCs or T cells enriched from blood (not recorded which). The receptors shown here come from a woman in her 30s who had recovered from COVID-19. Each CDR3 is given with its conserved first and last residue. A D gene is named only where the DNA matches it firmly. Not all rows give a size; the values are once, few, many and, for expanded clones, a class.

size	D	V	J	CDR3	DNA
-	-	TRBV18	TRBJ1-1	CASSPLSRGNTEAFF	TGTGCCAGCTCACCACTAAGCAGGGGGAACACTGAAGCTTTCTTT
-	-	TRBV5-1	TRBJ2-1	CASSALGGGPAQFF	TGCGCCAGCAGCGCCCTAGGGGGAGGGCCTGCGCAGTTCTTC
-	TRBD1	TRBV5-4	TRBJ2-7	CASSLAGTGVGPQYF	TGTGCCAGCAGCTTGGCCGGGACAGGAGTTGGACCGCAGTACTTC
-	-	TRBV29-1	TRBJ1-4	CSVLPQGTNEKLFF	TGCAGCGTTCTTCCGCAGGGGACTAATGAAAAACTGTTTTTT
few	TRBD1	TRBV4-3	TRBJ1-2	CASSPKGAHEAYGYTF	TGCGCCAGCAGCCCTAAGGGGGCGCATGAGGCCTATGGCTACACCTTC
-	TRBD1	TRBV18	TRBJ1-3	CASSPATGTEGNTIYF	TGTGCCAGCTCACCGGCGACAGGGACGGAGGGAAACACCATATATTTT
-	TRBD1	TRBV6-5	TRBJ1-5	CASSLVRGNQPQHF	TGTGCCAGCAGTTTGGTCAGGGGGAATCAGCCCCAGCATTTT
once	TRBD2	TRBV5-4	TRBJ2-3	CASSWTSGSGSDTQYF	TGTGCCAGCAGTTGGACTAGCGGGAGTGGGTCAGATACGCAGTATTTT
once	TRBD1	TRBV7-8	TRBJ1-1	CASSLKRTGASPLNTEAFF	TGTGCCAGCAGCCTAAAAAGGACAGGGGCTTCCCCTTTGAACACTGAAGCTTTCTTT
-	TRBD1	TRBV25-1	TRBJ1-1	CASSAGQPNTEAFF	TGTGCCAGCAGTGCGGGACAGCCGAACACTGAAGCTTTCTTT
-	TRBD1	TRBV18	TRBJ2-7	CASSPNGQGSSYEQYF	TGTGCCAGCTCACCCAACGGACAGGGGTCCTCCTACGAGCAGTACTTC
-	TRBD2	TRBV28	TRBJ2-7	CASSDITSTGHGGDF	TGTGCCAGCAGTGACATTACATCGACAGGCCACGGGGGGGACTTC
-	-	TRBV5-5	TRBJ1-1	CASSLMTGYIGAFF	TGTGCCAGCAGCTTAATGACAGGCTACATTGGAGCTTTCTTT
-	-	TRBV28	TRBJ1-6	CASTPGTFSSPLHF	TGTGCCAGCACCCCCGGGACTTTCAGTTCACCCCTCCACTTT
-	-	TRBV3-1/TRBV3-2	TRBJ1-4	CASSRLGELFF	TGTGCCAGCAGCCGCCTAGGGGAACTGTTTTTT
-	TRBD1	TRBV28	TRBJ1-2	CASSLSGQGRSYTF	TGTGCCAGCAGTTTATCGGGACAGGGTAGGAGCTACACCTTC
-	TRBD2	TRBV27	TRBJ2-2	CASSLSVLAGFTNTGELFF	TGTGCCAGCAGTTTATCCGTACTAGCGGGATTCACGAACACCGGGGAGCTGTTTTTT
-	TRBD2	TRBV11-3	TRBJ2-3	CANSSTSGTTQYF	TGTGCCAACAGCTCGACTAGCGGGACAACGCAGTATTTT
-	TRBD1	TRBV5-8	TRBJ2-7	CASSARNRGREQYF	TGTGCCAGCAGCGCCCGGAACAGGGGGCGAGAGCAGTACTTC
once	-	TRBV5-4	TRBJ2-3	CASSLGVIGSTDTQYF	TGTGCCAGCAGCTTGGGGGTCATCGGGAGCACAGATACGCAGTATTTT
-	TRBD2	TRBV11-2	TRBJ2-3	CASSLSAGGLGDTQYF	TGTGCCAGCAGCTTATCAGCGGGAGGGTTGGGAGATACGCAGTATTTT
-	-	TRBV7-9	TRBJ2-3	CASSAKAGGTDTQYF	TGTGCCAGCAGTGCGAAGGCGGGTGGGACAGATACGCAGTATTTT
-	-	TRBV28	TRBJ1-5	CASSAYGGAHF	TGTGCCAGCAGTGCTTATGGGGGGGCGCATTTT
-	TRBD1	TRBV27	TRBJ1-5	CASSGTGGGQPQHF	TGTGCCAGCAGCGGGACAGGGGGCGGGCAGCCCCAGCATTTT
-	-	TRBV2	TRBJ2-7	CASSFQTIYEQYF	TGTGCCAGTAGCTTTCAAACGATATACGAGCAGTACTTC
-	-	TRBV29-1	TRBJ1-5	CSVVVGGNQPQHF	TGCAGCGTTGTTGTAGGGGGCAATCAGCCCCAGCATTTT
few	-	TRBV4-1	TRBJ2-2	CASSPGLRNGELFF	TGCGCCAGCAGCCCAGGGTTGAGAAACGGGGAGCTGTTTTTT
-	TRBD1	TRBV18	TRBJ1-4	CASSPPRDRSATNEKLFF	TGTGCCAGCTCACCACCCAGGGACAGGAGTGCAACTAATGAAAAACTGTTTTTT
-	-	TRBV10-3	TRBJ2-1	CAIRRDSRGYNEQFF	TGTGCCATCAGGAGGGACTCCAGGGGGTACAATGAGCAGTTCTTC
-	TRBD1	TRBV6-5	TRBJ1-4	CASLGRTGLGEKLFF	TGTGCCAGCTTGGGGCGGACAGGGCTGGGGGAAAAACTGTTTTTT
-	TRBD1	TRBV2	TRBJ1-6	CASSPGTGGLNSPLHF	TGTGCCAGCAGCCCCGGGACAGGGGGCTTAAATTCACCCCTCCACTTT
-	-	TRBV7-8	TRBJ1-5	CASSAPLGSQPQHF	TGTGCCAGCAGCGCGCCCCTCGGGAGTCAGCCCCAGCATTTT
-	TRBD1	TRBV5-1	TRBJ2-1	CASSFTGGPYNEQFF	TGCGCCAGCAGCTTCACAGGGGGTCCCTACAATGAGCAGTTCTTC
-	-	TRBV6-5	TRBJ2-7	CASSYSDPQGFYEQYF	TGTGCCAGCAGTTACTCGGACCCCCAGGGTTTTTACGAGCAGTACTTC
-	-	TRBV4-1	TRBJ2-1	CASSQPQAGLTYEQFF	TGCGCCAGCAGCCAACCACAAGCGGGCCTAACATATGAGCAGTTCTTC
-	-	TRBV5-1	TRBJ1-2	CASSLASGPNYGYTF	TGCGCCAGCAGCTTGGCGAGTGGGCCTAACTATGGCTACACCTTC
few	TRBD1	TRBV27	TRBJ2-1	CASRSLGQHWNEQFF	TGTGCCAGCAGATCCTTGGGACAGCATTGGAATGAGCAGTTCTTC
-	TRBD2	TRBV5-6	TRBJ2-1	CASSWGLAGAGDEQFF	TGTGCCAGCAGCTGGGGACTAGCGGGGGCTGGGGATGAGCAGTTCTTC
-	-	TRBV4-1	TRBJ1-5	CASSPWTVEGQPQHF	TGCGCCAGCAGCCCCTGGACAGTAGAGGGACAGCCCCAGCATTTT
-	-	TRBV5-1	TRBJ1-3	CASSSGHTGNTIYF	TGCGCCAGCAGCTCGGGACATACTGGAAACACCATATATTTT
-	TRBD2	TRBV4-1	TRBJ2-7	CASSHTTSGSYEQYF	TGCGCCAGCAGCCACACTACTAGCGGCTCCTACGAGCAGTACTTC
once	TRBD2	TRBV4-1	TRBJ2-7	CASSRTSLGFYEQYF	TGCGCCAGCAGCAGGACTAGTCTTGGTTTCTACGAGCAGTACTTC
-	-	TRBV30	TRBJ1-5	CAWSQGYSNQPQHF	TGTGCCTGGAGTCAGGGGTATAGCAATCAGCCCCAGCATTTT
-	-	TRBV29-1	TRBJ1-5	CSVRQDSNQPQHF	TGCAGCGTTCGCCAGGATAGCAATCAGCCCCAGCATTTT
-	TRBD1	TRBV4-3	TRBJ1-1	CASSQAGGLNTEAFF	TGCGCCAGCAGCCAAGCAGGGGGGTTGAACACTGAAGCTTTCTTT
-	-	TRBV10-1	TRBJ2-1	CASSDVGGARNEQFF	TGCGCCAGCAGTGACGTGGGGGGGGCGAGGAATGAGCAGTTCTTC
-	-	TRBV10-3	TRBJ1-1	CAIRSDSTEAFF	TGTGCCATCAGGTCCGACAGCACTGAAGCTTTCTTT
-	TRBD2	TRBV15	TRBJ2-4	CATSPRGGGEGIQYF	TGTGCCACCAGCCCCCGGGGCGGGGGTGAGGGCATTCAGTACTTC
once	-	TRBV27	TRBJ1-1	CASSLSRGDTEAFF	TGTGCCAGCAGTTTAAGCCGGGGGGACACTGAAGCTTTCTTT
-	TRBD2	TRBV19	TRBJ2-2	CASRAGGHTGELFF	TGTGCCAGTAGGGCGGGGGGCCACACCGGGGAGCTGTTTTTT
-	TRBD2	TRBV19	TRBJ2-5	CASSMTSGNQLETQYF	TGTGCCAGTAGTATGACTAGCGGGAATCAGCTTGAGACCCAGTACTTC
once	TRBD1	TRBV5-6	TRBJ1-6	CASSYGTGAHSPLHF	TGTGCCAGCAGCTATGGGACAGGGGCTCATTCACCCCTCCACTTT
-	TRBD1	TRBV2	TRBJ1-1	CASRRTGLMNTEAFF	TGTGCCAGCAGGAGGACAGGGCTAATGAACACTGAAGCTTTCTTT
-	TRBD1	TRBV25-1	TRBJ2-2	CASSVYFPGQGNGELFF	TGTGCCAGCAGTGTCTATTTCCCGGGACAGGGGAACGGGGAGCTGTTTTTT
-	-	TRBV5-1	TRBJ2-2	CASSLGYGGTGELFF	TGCGCCAGCAGCTTGGGGTACGGGGGTACCGGGGAGCTGTTTTTT
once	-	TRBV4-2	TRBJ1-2	CASSEVGDRSNYGYTF	TGTGCCAGCTCCGAGGTCGGGGATAGATCTAACTATGGCTACACCTTC
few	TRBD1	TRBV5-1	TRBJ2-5	CASSRTGGYETQYF	TGCGCCAGCAGCAGGACAGGGGGCTATGAGACCCAGTACTTC
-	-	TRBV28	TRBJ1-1	CASSPGGVNTEAFF	TGTGCCAGCAGCCCGGGGGGGGTGAACACTGAAGCTTTCTTT
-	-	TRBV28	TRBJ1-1	CASSLYRDGEAFF	TGTGCCAGCAGTTTATACCGGGATGGTGAAGCTTTCTTT